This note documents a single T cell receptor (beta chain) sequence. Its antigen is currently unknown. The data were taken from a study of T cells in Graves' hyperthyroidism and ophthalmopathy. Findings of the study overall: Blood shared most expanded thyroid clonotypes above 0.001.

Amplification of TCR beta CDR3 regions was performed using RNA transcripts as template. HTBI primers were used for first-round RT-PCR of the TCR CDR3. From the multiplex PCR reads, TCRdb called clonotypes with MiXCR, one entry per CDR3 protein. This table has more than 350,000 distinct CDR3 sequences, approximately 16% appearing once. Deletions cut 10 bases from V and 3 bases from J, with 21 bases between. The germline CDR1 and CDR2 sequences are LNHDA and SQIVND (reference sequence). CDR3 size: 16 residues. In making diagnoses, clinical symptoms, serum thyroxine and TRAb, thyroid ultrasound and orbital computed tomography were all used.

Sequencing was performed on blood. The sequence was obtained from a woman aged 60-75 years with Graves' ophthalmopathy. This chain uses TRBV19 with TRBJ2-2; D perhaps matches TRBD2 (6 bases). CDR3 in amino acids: CATSGLRPMDTGELFF. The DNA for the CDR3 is TGTGCCACTTCGGGACTGCGACCTATGGACACCGGGGAGCTGTTTTTT.